This entry is about one TCR beta chain. These data belong to a study of blood T cell repertoires in COVID-19. Background on the study: Samples taken during acute and convalescent COVID-19 were collected in the United States, Italy and Spain.

CDR1 and CDR2 from the germline V gene are MNHEY and SMNVEV (reference sequence). Trimming took 3 bases from V and 10 from J; bases not matched to a gene: 8. The CDR3 spans 15 residues. Method: immunoSEQ multiplex PCR; TCRdb's copy keeps in-frame clones and lacks some. The sample comprises about 120,000 clones, about 85% of which are singletons, and 27% rests with the top ten. The sequence came from an elderly woman with acute or convalescent COVID-19. The source material was peripheral blood. The chain is built from TRBV27 and TRBJ1-6; TRBD1 matches 8 bases. The CDR3 region has the DNA TGTGCCAGCAGTTTTGGAAGACAGGGGAGCTCACCCCTCCACTTT. Translated: CASSFGRQGSSPLHF.